The T cell receptor (beta chain) described here comes from a study of blood T cell repertoires in COVID-19. Study background: Acute and convalescent COVID-19 specimens originated in the United States, Italy and Spain. PBMCs, B-cell-depleted T cells, or T cells provided the cDNA or gDNA that made up the material.

Here immunoSEQ multiplex PCR was the method, and the copy in TCRdb shows in-frame clones only, minus some. Of 55,000 to 90,000 clones in the sample, more than 80% are singletons; the top ten hold about a third. V was clipped by 0 bases and J by 4 bases; unmatched bases: 10. From germline, CDR1 is SGHDT and CDR2 YYEEEE. This CDR3 has 17 residues. What was sequenced was peripheral blood. This receptor was obtained from an elderly woman with active or convalescent COVID-19. V gene TRBV5-6 combines with J gene TRBJ1-3; 7 bases align to TRBD1. The CDR3 here is CASSLGRDSGWGNTIYF. The CDR3 DNA is TGTGCCAGCAGCTTGGGCCGGGACAGCGGCTGGGGAAACACCATATATTTT. Complete variable domain (other parts from reference TRBV5-6 and TRBJ1-3): DAGVTQSPTHLIKTRGQQVTLRCSPKSGHDTVSWYQQALGQGPQFIFQYYEEEERQRGNFPDRFSGHQFPNYSSELNVNALLLGDSALYLCASSLGRDSGWGNTIYFGEGSWLTVV.